The 27 T cell receptor beta chains below come from one sample, sequenced in a study of neurological immune-mediated disorders. TCRdb re-analysed the 5' RACE reads in MiXCR, keeping a single row per CDR3 protein. The sample carries tens of thousands of distinct CDR3 sequences, 3% to 4% recorded once. The sample was PBMCs. Source of these receptors: a man aged 35 to 55 with multiple sclerosis.

This clonotype has a count of ten or more. The rearrangement links TRBV7-9 to TRBJ2-7, with TRBD1 matching 7 bases. The germline V gene encodes CDR1 SEHNR and CDR2 FQNEAQ (reference sequence). Trimming cost V 5 bases and J 1 base; bases outside gene matches: 5. This CDR3 is built from 14 residues. The CDR3 DNA sequence: TGTGCCAGCAGCACCCGGGACAGATCCTACGAGCAGTACTTC. It is translated as CASSTRDRSYEQYF.

This clonotype was seen at least ten times. V gene TRBV6-6 combines with J gene TRBJ2-7, with D possibly TRBD1 on 5 matching bases. CDR3 size: 13 residues. Germline V gene sequence: CDR1 MNHNY, CDR2 SVGAGI (reference sequence). Trimming took off 2 bases at V and 2 bases at J, with 7 bases between the two ends. CDR3 DNA sequence: TGTGCCAGCAGTTACGGACAACCCTACGAGCAGTACTTC. Translated, it gives CASSYGQPYEQYF.

This clonotype was detected ten times or more. The V call is TRBV5-1, the J call TRBJ2-1; D perhaps matches TRBD2 (6 bases). Trimming shortened V by 4 bases and J by 9 bases, and 14 bases separated the two germline ends. This CDR3 contains 13 residues. CDR1 is SGHRS and CDR2 is YFSETQ in the germline V gene. For the CDR3, the DNA is TGCGCCAGCAGCCTCAACGGGGGACTTGAGCAGTTCTTC. This sequence encodes CASSLNGGLEQFF.

This clonotype has ten or more counts. One end of the junction fails to match germline, which may point to a read error. The chain combines TRBV4-1 with TRBJ1-6; 9 bases map to TRBD1. The CDR3 length is 17 residues. Germline CDR1 and CDR2: MGHRA and YSYEKL. The DNA of the CDR3 is TGCGCCAGCAGCCAAGTGGACAGGGGTTTTGAGAATTCACCCCTCAACTTT. Its protein product is CASSQVDRGFENSPLNF.

The table lists this clonotype with many counts. The rearrangement uses TRBV5-1 and TRBJ1-5; possibly TRBD1 for D (5 bases). The V gene's germline CDR1 is SGHRS and CDR2 YFSETQ. V was pared by 2 bases and J by 0 bases, with 9 bases between. CDR3 length: 15 amino acids. The CDR3 DNA sequence: TGCGCCAGCAGCTTCGCAGGGAGTAGCAATCAGCCCCAGCATTTT. This gives the protein CASSFAGSSNQPQHF. Filled out from reference TRBV5-1 and TRBJ1-5, the complete variable domain reads KAGVTQTPRYLIKTRGQQVTLSCSPISGHRSVSWYQQTPGQGLQFLFEYFSETQRNKGNFPGRFSGRQFSNSRSEMNVSTLELGDSALYLCASSFAGSSNQPQHFGDGTRLSIL.

This clonotype was found many times. The rearrangement uses TRBV7-9 and TRBJ2-3, with TRBD1 identical over 7 bases. Trimming at V came to 5 bases and at J to 4 bases, leaving 18 bases not matched to a gene. The CDR3 sequence is 18 residues long. Per the germline V gene, CDR1 is SEHNR and CDR2 is FQNEAQ (reference sequence). CDR3 amino acids: CASSALRGQGLVPDTQYF. In DNA form, the CDR3 reads TGTGCCAGCAGCGCCTTGAGGGGGCAGGGGCTTGTTCCAGATACGCAGTATTTT.

This clonotype was detected ten times or more. An end of the junction differs from the germline gene, which may be a read error. The chain links TRBV5-1 to TRBJ1-6; weak D call: TRBD1 (5 bases). Looked up from germline, CDR1 is SGHRS and CDR2 is YFSETQ. CDR3 size: 13 residues. The CDR3 spells CASSSSRDSPLNF. The CDR3 bases are TGCGCCAGCAGCTCCTCCAGGGATTCACCCCTCAACTTT.

This clonotype was recorded many times. This chain links TRBV7-9 with TRBJ2-1; 9 nucleotides line up with TRBD2. V was pared by 5 bases and J by 3 bases, with 5 bases of the junction left unmatched. The CDR3 runs to 15 residues. Germline V gene lookup returns CDR1 SEHNR and CDR2 FQNEAQ (reference sequence). The CDR3 reads CASSLGTSLYNEQFF. For the CDR3, the DNA is TGTGCCAGCAGCCTCGGGACTAGCCTCTACAATGAGCAGTTCTTC.

This CDR3 reads CASSPTAVTVNTGELFF. Written as DNA, the CDR3 is TGTGCCAGCAGCCCAACCGCGGTGACAGTGAACACCGGGGAGCTGTTTTTT. The chain uses TRBV7-6 and TRBJ2-2; a possible D gene is TRBD1 (5 bases). V shed 5 bases and J shed 1 base, with 17 bases lying between them. The CDR3 contains 17 residues. The germline V gene has CDR1 SGHVS and CDR2 FNYEAQ.

In this sample, this clonotype turned up a few times. At one end the junction does not follow the germline gene, possibly because of a read error. The rearrangement links TRBV7-3 to TRBJ1-4, with D hard to call. The germline V gene encodes CDR1 SGHTA and CDR2 FQGTGA. CDR3 length: 11 amino acids. The CDR3 bases are TGCACTCGTGCAACTAATGAAAAACTGTTTTTT. Amino acid sequence: CTRATNEKLFF.

Many counts were recorded for this clonotype. The V and J genes are TRBV20-1 and TRBJ2-3; 7 positions agree with TRBD2. The CDR3 consists of 15 residues. Germline CDR1 is DFQATT and CDR2 is SNEGSKA (reference sequence). J lost 1 base, V lost 0 bases, and 4 bases had no gene match. CDR3 residues: CSARDPTSRTDTQYF. The CDR3 nucleotides read TGCAGTGCTAGAGATCCGACTAGCCGCACAGATACGCAGTATTTT.

This clonotype was recorded many times. The V and J genes are TRBV20-1 and TRBJ1-2, with 8 bases identical to TRBD1. The CDR3 is made up of 12 amino acids. Losses at the gene ends were 6 bases for V and 4 bases for J; bases not matched to a gene: 4. In germline, CDR1 is DFQATT, CDR2 SNEGSKA (reference sequence). The CDR3 DNA reads as TGCAGTGCGTCGGACAGGGCCTATGGCTACACCTTC. Amino acid sequence: CSASDRAYGYTF.

This clonotype has a count of ten or more. The gene calls are TRBV12-3 or TRBV12-4 and TRBJ2-3, with D unresolved. Trimming pared 3 bases from V and 4 bases from J, leaving 8 bases between. This CDR3 spans 13 amino acids. CDR3 amino acids: CASSFSGSDTQYF. In DNA, the CDR3 is TGTGCCAGCAGTTTTTCAGGATCAGATACGCAGTATTTT.

This clonotype was seen ten or more times. The V call is TRBV5-1, the J call TRBJ2-2; D perhaps matches TRBD1 (6 bases). The CDR3 length is 15 residues. V was cut by 4 bases and J by 0 bases, with 10 bases left in between. The germline V gene has CDR1 SGHRS and CDR2 YFSETQ. The CDR3 here is CASSGQTTNTGELFF. CDR3 nucleotides: TGCGCCAGCAGCGGACAGACTACGAACACCGGGGAGCTGTTTTTT.

This clonotype came up many times. This chain uses TRBV12-3 or TRBV12-4 with TRBJ2-4, with D possibly TRBD1 on 5 matching bases. The V end lost 7 bases, the J end lost 10 bases, and 17 bases lay between the germline ends. The CDR3 runs 13 residues. The CDR3 sequence is CASTQGDPGIQYF. The CDR3 region has the DNA TGTGCCAGCACCCAAGGGGATCCGGGTATTCAGTACTTC.

The sample holds many counts of this clonotype. The chain is built from TRBV5-5 and TRBJ1-1; unclear D gene. V gave up 4 bases and J gave up 0 bases, with 16 bases separating them. The CDR3 is 16 amino acids. Germline-derived CDR1 and CDR2 are SGHKS and YYEKEE (reference sequence). This CDR3 is CASSHHHRTMNTEAFF. DNA for the CDR3: TGTGCCAGCAGCCATCATCACCGGACGATGAACACTGAAGCTTTCTTT.

The chain joins TRBV12-3 or TRBV12-4 to TRBJ2-1; 8 positions match TRBD1. The CDR3 is 16 residues long. The J segment lost 7 bases and the V segment lost 5 bases, leaving 13 bases of the junction unmatched. CDR3 in amino acids: CASSLSTGGFSNEQFF. CDR3 DNA: TGTGCCAGCAGTCTTTCAACAGGGGGATTTTCAAATGAGCAGTTCTTC.

This clonotype was seen ten or more times. The chain carries TRBV9 and TRBJ2-7; the D is unclear. The CDR3 is 15 amino acids. V was cut by 0 bases and J by 7 bases, with 17 bases left in between. CDR1 is SGDLS and CDR2 is YYNGEE in the germline V gene. Here the CDR3 reads CASSVEAATWREQYF. In DNA form, the CDR3 reads TGTGCCAGCAGCGTAGAGGCAGCAACTTGGCGGGAGCAGTACTTC.

This clonotype was counted a few times. The V call is TRBV5-1, the J call TRBJ2-7; D unresolved. The CDR3 extends over 15 amino acids. Germline V gene lookup returns CDR1 SGHRS and CDR2 YFSETQ. V shed 0 bases and J shed 4 bases, with 14 bases lying between them. CDR3 protein: CASSLEPTTSYEQYF. The CDR3 DNA follows: TGCGCCAGCAGCTTGGAACCGACGACCTCATACGAGCAGTACTTC.

This clonotype was counted many times. V is TRBV20-1 and J is TRBJ1-1, with 8 bases identical to TRBD1. The V and J ends lost 2 bases and 4 bases, in that order; junction bases with no gene match: 9. CDR1 is DFQATT, CDR2 SNEGSKA, per germline (reference sequence). CDR3 length: 15 residues. CDR3 in amino acids: CSARSPGGRGTEAFF. CDR3 coding DNA: TGCAGTGCTAGATCCCCAGGGGGCCGGGGCACTGAAGCTTTCTTT.

A few counts support this clonotype. This could be a read error, since a much larger clone is one nucleotide away. The chain recombines TRBV14 with TRBJ2-7; D is unclear. CDR1 and CDR2 from the germline V gene are SGHDN and FVKESK. This CDR3 has 10 amino acids. The DNA of the CDR3 is TGTGCCAGAAGCCTGTACGAGCAGTACTTC. Translation: CARSLYEQYF.

This clonotype was seen at least ten times. The CDR3 spells CSVAPGTPGAGYTF. The CDR3 DNA reads TGCAGCGTTGCCCCCGGGACACCGGGCGCCGGCTACACCTTC. The chain carries TRBV29-1 and TRBJ1-2, with a tentative D call TRBD1 (6 bases). The V end lost 4 bases, the J end lost 8 bases, and 20 bases lay between the germline ends. Germline-derived CDR1 and CDR2 are SQVTM and ANQGSEA. The CDR3 sequence is 14 residues long.

This clonotype was seen many times. The chain links TRBV20-1 to TRBJ2-1; 9 nucleotides agree with TRBD2. Germline-derived CDR1 and CDR2 are DFQATT and SNEGSKA (reference sequence). After removal of 4 bases from V and 7 bases from J, the junction contained 8 bases not matched to a gene. This CDR3 has 14 amino acids. CDR3 coding DNA: TGCAGTGCTACCGCGGGGGGGCGAGGGAATGAGCAGTTCTTC. Translating gives CSATAGGRGNEQFF.

As for this clonotype: Likely a read error: the CDR3 ends without its conserved phenylalanine or tryptophan. This chain uses TRBV5-1 with TRBJ1-2; 8 bases match TRBD1. CDR1 is SGHRS, CDR2 YFSETQ, per germline. The CDR3 covers 12 residues. The V and J ends lost 4 bases and 7 bases, in that order; junction bases with no gene match: 3. The CDR3 sequence: CASSLDRAGYTN. CDR3 sequence (DNA): TGCGCCAGCAGCCTGGACAGGGCTGGCTACACCAAC.

This clonotype was counted ten times or more. The genes are TRBV5-1 and TRBJ2-3; a weak D match, TRBD2 (6 bases). CDR1 and CDR2 (germline): SGHRS, YFSETQ. This CDR3 is built from 15 residues. The V end was cut by 0 bases, the J end by 4 bases, with 12 bases between. The CDR3: CASSLGGTIPDTQYF. The CDR3 coding sequence is TGCGCCAGCAGCTTGGGCGGGACGATCCCAGATACGCAGTATTTT.

This clonotype was detected ten times or more. CDR3 protein: CSALHRGSNQPQHF. The CDR3 bases are TGCAGTGCTCTGCACAGGGGAAGCAATCAGCCCCAGCATTTT. V and J are TRBV20-1 and TRBJ1-5; 7 positions agree with TRBD1. The CDR3 length is 14 residues. J was trimmed by 1 base and V by 5 bases; bases with no gene match: 5. Germline CDR1 DFQATT, CDR2 SNEGSKA (reference sequence).

This clonotype showed up many times. J is TRBJ2-1 and V is TRBV29-1; 8 bases fit TRBD2. Looked up from germline, CDR1 is SQVTM and CDR2 is ANQGSEA. The CDR3 length is 17 residues. V was pared by 7 bases and J by 8 bases, with 22 bases of the junction left unmatched. CDR3 sequence (DNA): TGCAGCGAGCGGGGGTTCGTAAAGCGGGGGCCCCTCGATGAGCAGTTCTTC. It encodes CSERGFVKRGPLDEQFF.